What follows are 4 T cell receptor beta chains derived from one specimen sequenced in a study of T cells in Graves' hyperthyroidism and ophthalmopathy. Template material for amplifying TCR beta CDR3 regions consisted of RNA transcripts. In the first-round RT-PCR of the TCR CDR3, the HTBI primer set was used. TCRdb passed the multiplex PCR reads through MiXCR, listing each CDR3 protein once. This table has around 620,000 distinct CDR3 sequences, 46% appearing once. Sequencing used peripheral blood or thyroid tissue (not recorded which). All receptors come from an adult woman with Graves' disease, either hyperthyroidism or ophthalmopathy (not recorded which).

In its sample, this clonotype was seen many times. The chain uses TRBV7-9 and TRBJ1-3, with no clear D. Germline V gene data show CDR1 as SEHNR and CDR2 as FQNEAQ (reference sequence). CDR3 length equals 15 residues. V lost 0 bases, J lost 4 bases, and 10 bases lay in between. CDR3 in DNA: TGTGCCAGCAGCTTAGCGGGATCGGGAGGAAACACCATATATTTT. This gives the protein CASSLAGSGGNTIYF.

CDR3 residues: CASSLGTYEVHF. In DNA, the CDR3 is TGTGCCAGCAGCTTAGGGACGTACGAAGTCCACTTT. This rearrangement joins TRBV7-9 to TRBJ1-6; D uncertain. Germline assignment: CDR1 SEHNR and CDR2 FQNEAQ (reference sequence). This CDR3 region has 12 residues. Trimming took 1 base from V and 17 from J, leaving 12 bases between them.

The chain recombines TRBV29-1 with TRBJ1-2; 7 bases agree with TRBD1. The germline V gene encodes CDR1 SQVTM and CDR2 ANQGSEA. CDR3 size: 13 residues. V shed 3 bases, J shed 0 bases, and the junction held 1 base outside the gene matches. This chain's CDR3 is CSVEDRSNYGYTF. The CDR3 DNA sequence: TGCAGCGTTGAGGACAGGTCTAACTATGGCTACACCTTC.

This clonotype was recorded many times. The rearrangement uses TRBV6-6 and TRBJ2-5, with 9 positions matching TRBD1. The CDR3 has 15 residues. Looked up from germline, CDR1 is MNHNY and CDR2 is SVGAGI (reference sequence). The junction had 8 bases not matched to a gene; V was cut back by 6 bases and J by 3 bases. CDR3 DNA: TGTGCCAGCAGCCGACGGGACAGGGTTAAAGAGACCCAGTACTTC. Translating it yields CASSRRDRVKETQYF.